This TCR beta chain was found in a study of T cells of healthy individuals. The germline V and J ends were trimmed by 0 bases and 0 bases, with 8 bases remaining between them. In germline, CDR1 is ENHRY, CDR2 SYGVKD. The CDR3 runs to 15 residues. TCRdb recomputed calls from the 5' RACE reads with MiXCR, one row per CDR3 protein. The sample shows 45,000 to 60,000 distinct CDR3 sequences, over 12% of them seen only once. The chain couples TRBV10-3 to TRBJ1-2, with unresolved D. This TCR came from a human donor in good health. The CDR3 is CAISESRESNYGYTF. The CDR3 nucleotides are TGTGCCATCAGTGAGTCAAGAGAATCTAACTATGGCTACACCTTC.